Each of the 31 T cell receptor beta chains below was sequenced from the same sample in a study of shared clonotypes between healthy human individuals. The assay was immunoSEQ multiplex PCR, and TCRdb's table has in-frame clones only and misses some. This sample yields roughly 2.2 million clones, of which 90% to 95% are seen a single time; 0.3% to 0.4% belongs to the top ten. The sequenced sample consisted of naive CD4+ T cells from PBMCs. Specified subset: CD45RA+ positively selected. The receptors shown here come from a man between 18 and 35 years old in good health. Some clones in this sample may be carry-over from other donors' samples.

This chain links TRBV11-2 with TRBJ2-7; either TRBD1 or TRBD2 may supply D (6 bases each). Germline V gene lookup returns CDR1 SGHAT and CDR2 FQNNGV. Trimming removed 5 bases from V and 5 bases from J, with 28 bases in between. CDR3 size: 18 residues. The CDR3 here is CASSARLGGEALGHEQYF. The CDR3 DNA follows: TGTGCCAGCAGCGCAAGGTTGGGGGGCGAAGCTCTCGGCCACGAGCAGTACTTC.

This chain links TRBV10-3 with TRBJ2-4; 11 bases match TRBD1. CDR3 size: 21 residues. Germline V gene data show CDR1 as ENHRY and CDR2 as SYGVKD. With 0 bases clipped from V and 0 bases from J, the junction kept 13 bases outside the gene matches. The CDR3 spells CAISESDRDRGYGRAKNIQYF. The CDR3 DNA reads as TGTGCCATCAGTGAGTCAGATAGGGACAGGGGGTATGGAAGAGCCAAAAACATTCAGTACTTC.

V gene TRBV4-3 combines with J gene TRBJ2-2; 11 nucleotides align to TRBD2. With V trimmed by 4 bases and J by 0 bases, 4 bases remained unmatched. Per germline, CDR1 LGHNA and CDR2 YSLEER. CDR3 length: 17 amino acids. The CDR3 loop is CASSLLAGAANTGELFF. Here the CDR3 DNA reads TGCGCCAGCAGCCTACTAGCGGGAGCCGCGAACACCGGGGAGCTGTTTTTT.

The J gene is TRBJ1-2, the V gene TRBV13; D is unclear. CDR3 length: 16 residues. V lost 6 bases and J lost 1, with 18 bases in between. Per the germline V gene, CDR1 is PRHDT and CDR2 is FYEKMQ (reference sequence). The CDR3 region is CASRSAGSRLNYGYTF. In nucleotides, the CDR3 is TGTGCCAGCAGATCCGCTGGATCCAGGCTTAACTATGGCTACACCTTC.

This sequence joins TRBV9 and TRBJ2-3; 8 bases are shared with TRBD2. Germline lookup yields CDR1 SGDLS and CDR2 YYNGEE. The CDR3 is 18 amino acids. V shed 0 bases and J 3 bases; nucleotides not matched to a gene: 12. This CDR3 is CASSVAGTSLSGTDTQYF. The CDR3 DNA reads as TGTGCCAGCAGCGTAGCCGGGACTAGTCTTTCTGGGACAGATACGCAGTATTTT.

The J gene is TRBJ1-4, the V gene TRBV5-4; TRBD1 might be the D (5 bases). The CDR3 is 15 amino acids. The ends were cut back, 4 bases at V and 8 bases at J, with 18 bases in the middle. CDR1 and CDR2 (germline): SGHNT, YYREEE (reference sequence). The CDR3 DNA sequence: TGTGCCAGCAGCCCCCCGGGGGGTGTAAGCGAAAAACTGTTTTTT. It specifies CASSPPGGVSEKLFF.

This chain connects TRBV5-5 to TRBJ1-2; D is unresolved. Per germline, CDR1 SGHKS and CDR2 YYEKEE (reference sequence). The CDR3 consists of 13 residues. The germline V and J ends were trimmed by 0 bases and 2 bases, with 5 bases remaining between them. CDR3 coding DNA: TGTGCCAGCAGCTTGGACAGAAACTATGGCTACACCTTC. Translated: CASSLDRNYGYTF.

For the CDR3, the DNA is TGCGCCAGCAGTGAGAGTCGGTCTAGCGGGAGAGTTGGCACAGATACGCAGTATTTT. Its protein is CASSESRSSGRVGTDTQYF. The rearrangement uses TRBV10-1 and TRBJ2-3; 10 bases are shared with TRBD2. The V gene end was trimmed by 2 bases and the J gene end by 1 base; junction bases not matched to a gene: 12. Germline CDR1 is WNHNN and CDR2 is SYGVQD (reference sequence). This CDR3 region has 19 residues.

The chain links TRBV6-4 to TRBJ2-3; TRBD2 matches 9 bases. The CDR3 sequence is 16 residues long. The V segment lost 6 bases and the J segment 3 bases; nucleotides outside the gene matches: 10. Germline V gives CDR1 MRHNA, CDR2 SNTAGT. CDR3 DNA: TGTGCCAGCAGCGTGACCTCAGCGGGAGGTACAGATACGCAGTATTTT. Translating gives CASSVTSAGGTDTQYF.

The chain joins TRBV28 to TRBJ2-5; D might be TRBD2 (6 bases). The J call may be incorrect, as the DNA end agrees better with TRBJ2-7. This CDR3 is 15 amino acids long. Germline CDR1 MDHEN, CDR2 SYDVKM. The CDR3 nucleotides read TGTGCCAGCAGTCCCCATGGGGGAGGAGACCACGAGCAGTACTTC. Translation: CASSPHGGGDHEQYF.

The chain joins TRBV6-1 to TRBJ1-2, with TRBD1 as a possible D gene (6 bases). CDR1 is MNHNS and CDR2 is SASEGT in the germline V gene. V gave up 8 bases and J gave up 0 bases, with 16 bases separating them. This CDR3 is built from 15 residues. The CDR3 nucleotides read TGTGCCAGCCGGAGGGGGGACCCCTCTAACTATGGCTACACCTTC. It yields the protein CASRRGDPSNYGYTF.

The rearrangement uses TRBV11-3 and TRBJ2-7; the D is unclear. Germline loops: CDR1 SGHNT, CDR2 YENEEA. The ends were cut back, 5 bases at V and 0 bases at J, with 11 bases in the middle. This CDR3 has 14 amino acids. The CDR3: CASSPPSSSYEQYF. CDR3 coding DNA: TGTGCCAGCAGCCCCCCTTCCAGCTCCTACGAGCAGTACTTC. The whole variable domain, filled in from reference TRBV11-3 and TRBJ2-7, reads EAGVVQSPRYKIIEKKQPVAFWCNPISGHNTLYWYLQNLGQGPELLIRYENEEAVDDSQLPKDRFSAERLKGVDSTLKIQPAELGDSAVYLCASSPPSSSYEQYFGPGTRLTVT.

CDR3 in DNA: TGCGCCAGCAGCTTGGAGGCATCCACCGGGGAGCTGTTTTTT. It specifies CASSLEASTGELFF. This chain connects TRBV5-1 to TRBJ2-2; D is unresolved. Trimming cost V 0 bases and J 4 bases, with 7 bases left between them. The CDR3 runs to 14 residues. Germline-derived CDR1 and CDR2 are SGHRS and YFSETQ.

V is TRBV5-1 and J is TRBJ2-7; TRBD1 agrees at 8 bases. The CDR3 spans 17 residues. After removal of 0 bases from V and 7 bases from J, the junction contained 15 bases not matched to a gene. Germline V gene data show CDR1 as SGHRS and CDR2 as YFSETQ. Written as DNA, the CDR3 is TGCGCCAGCAGCTTGGCCATGGGACAGGCTACTCCCACGGAGCAGTACTTC. It codes for CASSLAMGQATPTEQYF.

The genes are TRBV18 and TRBJ2-1, with 12 nucleotides matching TRBD2. Trimming at V came to 3 bases and at J to 10 bases, leaving 10 bases not matched to a gene. Germline lookup yields CDR1 KGHSH and CDR2 LQKENI. The CDR3 loop spans 16 amino acids. The CDR3: CASSPIPTSGREEQFF. The DNA of the CDR3 is TGTGCCAGCTCACCCATCCCGACTAGCGGGAGAGAGGAGCAGTTCTTC.

This chain links TRBV4-1 with TRBJ2-1, with TRBD2 as a possible D gene (6 bases). V was pared by 2 bases and J by 7 bases, with 27 bases between. The CDR3 has 19 amino acids. The V gene's germline CDR1 is MGHRA and CDR2 YSYEKL. This CDR3 reads CASSQNSAKAGPVRNEQFF. The CDR3 region has the DNA TGCGCCAGCAGCCAAAATTCGGCCAAGGCGGGACCCGTACGTAATGAGCAGTTCTTC.

V is TRBV5-1 and J is TRBJ2-3; the D gene could be TRBD1 or TRBD2 (6 bases each). The CDR3 totals 16 residues. V lost 0 bases to trimming and J lost 1 base, with 12 bases between them. The germline CDR1 and CDR2 sequences are SGHRS and YFSETQ. The CDR3 loop is CASSLVGGDGTDTQYF. The CDR3 DNA reads as TGCGCCAGCAGCTTGGTCGGGGGCGATGGCACAGATACGCAGTATTTT.

This rearrangement joins TRBV9 to TRBJ1-3; D is perhaps TRBD1 (5 bases). Per germline, CDR1 SGDLS and CDR2 YYNGEE. V lost 0 bases and J 6 bases, leaving 10 bases between the germline ends. The CDR3 consists of 14 residues. The CDR3 reads CASSVEGQLNTIYF. Here the CDR3 DNA reads TGTGCCAGCAGCGTAGAGGGGCAACTAAACACCATATATTTT.

The chain has TRBV5-1 and TRBJ1-3; D not certain. Germline CDR1 is SGHRS and CDR2 is YFSETQ. Trimming removed 0 bases from V and 0 bases from J, with 10 bases in between. The CDR3 sequence is 16 residues long. CDR3 nucleotides: TGCGCCAGCAGCTTGGGCACCCTGAGCTCTGGAAACACCATATATTTT. This sequence encodes CASSLGTLSSGNTIYF.

This chain uses TRBV27 with TRBJ2-1; 9 nucleotides align to TRBD2. After removal of 6 bases from V and 8 bases from J, the junction contained 5 bases not matched to a gene. CDR3 length: 13 amino acids. Germline V gene lookup returns CDR1 MNHEY and CDR2 SMNVEV (reference sequence). CDR3 residues: CASRLAGVDEQFF. The CDR3 bases are TGTGCCAGCAGGTTAGCGGGAGTGGATGAGCAGTTCTTC.

This chain uses TRBV5-1 with TRBJ2-2, with D possibly matching TRBD1 (5 bases). The CDR3 spans 16 residues. Germline V gene data show CDR1 as SGHRS and CDR2 as YFSETQ. Trimming stripped 4 bases from V and 2 bases from J, with 15 bases between. The CDR3 is CASSPQGSPNTGELFF. As DNA, the CDR3 is TGCGCCAGCAGCCCTCAGGGTAGTCCCAACACCGGGGAGCTGTTTTTT.

The chain is built from TRBV10-3 and TRBJ2-1; D gene ambiguous. The CDR3 is 12 residues long. V lost 0 bases to trimming and J lost 9 bases, with 6 bases between them. Germline assignment: CDR1 ENHRY and CDR2 SYGVKD. The chain's CDR3 is CAISESRAEQFF. CDR3 nucleotides: TGTGCCATCAGTGAGTCTAGGGCTGAGCAGTTCTTC.

DNA of the CDR3: TGTGCCAGCAGCGCCCGTGGGACCGCTGTTCCAGATACGCAGTATTTT. Its protein is CASSARGTAVPDTQYF. The rearrangement links TRBV9 to TRBJ2-3; D possibly matches TRBD1 or TRBD2 (5 bases each). V was pared by 3 bases and J by 4 bases, with 18 bases between. Germline V gene data show CDR1 as SGDLS and CDR2 as YYNGEE. This CDR3 is built from 16 residues.

V gene TRBV27 combines with J gene TRBJ2-7; D gene unclear. From germline, CDR1 is MNHEY and CDR2 SMNVEV (reference sequence). V dropped 1 base and J dropped 1 base, with 11 bases sitting between them. The CDR3 length is 15 residues. CDR3 DNA sequence: TGTGCCAGCAGTTTATATGCAGATCGATCCTACGAGCAGTACTTC. Translation: CASSLYADRSYEQYF.

V gene TRBV7-8 combines with J gene TRBJ2-3; D is uncertain. V lost 4 bases, J lost 5 bases, and 25 bases lay in between. The V gene's germline CDR1 is SGHVS and CDR2 FQNEAQ. The CDR3 is 18 residues long. The CDR3 nucleotides are TGTGCCAGCAGCTCCGCGTTGGCGGTAACCCTTCTGCGAGATACGCAGTATTTT. It codes for CASSSALAVTLLRDTQYF.

V is TRBV18 and J is TRBJ2-4; 7 positions match TRBD1. V lost 2 bases, J lost 1 base, and 8 bases stayed unmatched. CDR1 KGHSH and CDR2 LQKENI come from the germline V gene. This CDR3 has 17 amino acids. CDR3 coding DNA: TGTGCCAGCTCACCATCAACAGGGGTGGGGGCCAAAAACATTCAGTACTTC. Translated: CASSPSTGVGAKNIQYF.

This rearrangement joins TRBV11-2 to TRBJ1-2, with 7 bases that match TRBD1. The CDR3 consists of 12 residues. In germline, CDR1 is SGHAT, CDR2 FQNNGV. The junction had 2 bases not matched to a gene; V was cut back by 5 bases and J by 5 bases. The chain's CDR3 is CASSQQGYGYTF. In DNA form, the CDR3 reads TGTGCCAGCAGCCAACAGGGGTATGGCTACACCTTC. The complete variable domain, with remaining parts taken from reference TRBV11-2 and TRBJ1-2, reads EAGVAQSPRYKIIEKRQSVAFWCNPISGHATLYWYQQILGQGPKLLIQFQNNGVVDDSQLPKDRFSAERLKGVDSTLKIQPAKLEDSAVYLCASSQQGYGYTFGSGTRLTVV.

The chain recombines TRBV2 with TRBJ2-1; 7 bases match TRBD1. After removal of 4 bases from V and 0 bases from J, the junction contained 9 bases not matched to a gene. The germline V gene encodes CDR1 SNHLY and CDR2 FYNNEI. This CDR3 has 17 residues. Here the CDR3 DNA reads TGTGCCAGCAGTGGAGTGGGACAGCGGACCTCCTACAATGAGCAGTTCTTC. This codes for CASSGVGQRTSYNEQFF.

The J gene is TRBJ1-5, the V gene TRBV28; D not resolved. This CDR3 contains 12 residues. The germline V gene has CDR1 MDHEN and CDR2 SYDVKM. Trimming left V 7 bases short and J 1 base short, with 5 bases between. CDR3 sequence reads: CASNPSNQPQHF. The DNA for the CDR3 is TGTGCCAGCAATCCCAGCAATCAGCCCCAGCATTTT.

The rearrangement joins TRBV28 to TRBJ2-1, with a possible D match to TRBD2 (5 bases). Germline V lookup: CDR1 MDHEN, CDR2 SYDVKM. Trimming cost V 6 bases and J 4 bases, with 13 bases left between them. The CDR3 length is 14 residues. The CDR3 DNA follows: TGTGCCAGCAGATTCCACGGGAATTACAATGAGCAGTTCTTC. The encoded protein is CASRFHGNYNEQFF.

The chain carries TRBV27 and TRBJ2-5, with D hard to call. The CDR3 sequence is 13 residues long. CDR1 and CDR2 from the germline V gene are MNHEY and SMNVEV (reference sequence). Trimming left V 3 bases short and J 3 bases short, with 8 bases between. The CDR3 nucleotides read TGTGCCAGCAGTTTCGGAGAAAAAGAGACCCAGTACTTC. It translates to CASSFGEKETQYF.